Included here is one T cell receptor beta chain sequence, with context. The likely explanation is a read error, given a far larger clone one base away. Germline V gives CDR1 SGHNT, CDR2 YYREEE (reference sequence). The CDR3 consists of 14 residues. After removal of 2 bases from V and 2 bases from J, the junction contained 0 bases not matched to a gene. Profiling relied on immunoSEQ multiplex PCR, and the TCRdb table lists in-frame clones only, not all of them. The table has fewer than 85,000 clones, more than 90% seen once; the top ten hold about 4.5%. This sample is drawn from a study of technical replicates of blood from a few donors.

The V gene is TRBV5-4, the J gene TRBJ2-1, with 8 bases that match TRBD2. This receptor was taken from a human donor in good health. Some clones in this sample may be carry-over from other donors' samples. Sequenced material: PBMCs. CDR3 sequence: CASSFSGAYNEQFF. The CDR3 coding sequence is TGTGCCAGCAGCTTTAGCGGGGCCTACAATGAGCAGTTCTTC.